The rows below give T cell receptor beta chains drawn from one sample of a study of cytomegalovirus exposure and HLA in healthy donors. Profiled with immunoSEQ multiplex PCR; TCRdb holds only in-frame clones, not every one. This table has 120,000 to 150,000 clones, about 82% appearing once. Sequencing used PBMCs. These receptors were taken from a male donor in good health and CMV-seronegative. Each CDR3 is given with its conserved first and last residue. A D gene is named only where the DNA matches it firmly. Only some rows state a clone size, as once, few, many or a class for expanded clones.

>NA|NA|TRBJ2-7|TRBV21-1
TGTGCCAGCCGGTTTGGACAGCCTTCCTCCTACGAGCAGTACTTC
CASRFGQPSSYEQYF
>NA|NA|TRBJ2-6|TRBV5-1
TGCGCCAGCAGCTTTCGGGGGGCGCGAGGGGCCAACGTCCTGACTTTC
CASSFRGARGANVLTF
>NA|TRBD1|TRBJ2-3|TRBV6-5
TGTGCCAGCAGTTCCGCCGGGACAGGGTCAGATACGCAGTATTTT
CASSSAGTGSDTQYF
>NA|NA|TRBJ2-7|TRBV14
TGTGCCAGCAGCCAAGATACGACAGCCTACGAGCAGTACTTC
CASSQDTTAYEQYF
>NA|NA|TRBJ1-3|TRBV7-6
TGTGCCAGCAGCTTGGACAGAAGCTCTGGAAACACCATATATTTT
CASSLDRSSGNTIYF
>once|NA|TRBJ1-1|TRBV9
TGTGCCAGCAGCGTAGTACTCGGGGACACTGAAGCTTTCTTT
CASSVVLGDTEAFF
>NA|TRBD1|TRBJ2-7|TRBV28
TGTGCCAGCAGTGTACTGGGGACAGCCTACGAGCAGTACTTC
CASSVLGTAYEQYF
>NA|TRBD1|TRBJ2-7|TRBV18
TGTGCCAGCTCACCGACAGGGGGCGAGCAGTACTTC
CASSPTGGEQYF
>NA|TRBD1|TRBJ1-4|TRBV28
TGTGCCAGCAGTCGGGACAGGGGGACTAATGAAAAACTGTTTTTT
CASSRDRGTNEKLFF
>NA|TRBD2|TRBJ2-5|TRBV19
TGTGCCAGTAGTATGCCGGGGACTAGCGGGAGAAAGACCCAGTACTTC
CASSMPGTSGRKTQYF
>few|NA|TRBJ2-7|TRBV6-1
TGTGCCAGCAGTGCGACTCCTACCTACGAGCAGTACTTC
CASSATPTYEQYF
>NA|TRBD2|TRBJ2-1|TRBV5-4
TGTGCCAGCAGCTTGGTTAAGCGGGGGGGCCCCAATGAGCAGTTCTTC
CASSLVKRGGPNEQFF
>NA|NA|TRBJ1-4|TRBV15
TGTGCCACCAGCAGAGGAGGGATTTTAAATGAAAAACTGTTTTTT
CATSRGGILNEKLFF
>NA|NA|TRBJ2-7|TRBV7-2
TGTGCCAGCAGCCACGGACTGGCTGTCGAGCAGTACTTC
CASSHGLAVEQYF
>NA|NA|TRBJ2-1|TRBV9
TGTGCCAGCACCTCGAGAGGGGAGGTCTCCTACAATGAGCAGTTCTTC
CASTSRGEVSYNEQFF
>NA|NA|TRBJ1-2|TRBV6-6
TGTGCCAGCAACCCCCGCGGGGAAAACTATGGCTACACCTTC
CASNPRGENYGYTF